Described below is a single TCR beta chain sequence and its context. Germline lookup yields CDR1 SGHDN and CDR2 FVKESK. V was pared by 4 bases and J by 7 bases, with 13 bases of the junction left unmatched. The CDR3 totals 17 residues. This specimen comes from a study of cytomegalovirus exposure and HLA in healthy donors. The PCR employed 60 Vbeta primers together with 13 Jbeta primers. The table came from immunoSEQ multiplex PCR; TCRdb's copy has only in-frame clones and leaves some out. The table shows approximately 190,000 clones, with around four fifths occurring only once. J is TRBJ2-4 and V is TRBV14; 10 bases match TRBD2. The clonotype originates from a woman aged 45-65 years in good health and CMV-seropositive. Source material: PBMCs. The CDR3 DNA is TGTGCCAGCAGCCCCCAAACCCCGGGACTAGCGCCGAACATTCAGTACTTC. Its translation is CASSPQTPGLAPNIQYF.